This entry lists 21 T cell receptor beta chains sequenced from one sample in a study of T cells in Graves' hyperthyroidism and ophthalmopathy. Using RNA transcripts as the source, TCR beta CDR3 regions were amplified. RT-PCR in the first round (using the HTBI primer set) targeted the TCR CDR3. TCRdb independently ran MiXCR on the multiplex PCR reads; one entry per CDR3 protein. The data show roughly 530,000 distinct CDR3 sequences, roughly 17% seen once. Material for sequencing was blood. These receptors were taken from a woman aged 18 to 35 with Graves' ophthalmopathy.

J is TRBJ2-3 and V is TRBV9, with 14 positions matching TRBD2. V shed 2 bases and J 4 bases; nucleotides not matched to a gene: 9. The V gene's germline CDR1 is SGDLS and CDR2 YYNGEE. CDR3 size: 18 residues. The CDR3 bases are TGTGCCAGCAGCGTGTCCGGGACTAGCGGGAGTGGGGCAGATACGCAGTATTTT. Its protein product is CASSVSGTSGSGADTQYF.

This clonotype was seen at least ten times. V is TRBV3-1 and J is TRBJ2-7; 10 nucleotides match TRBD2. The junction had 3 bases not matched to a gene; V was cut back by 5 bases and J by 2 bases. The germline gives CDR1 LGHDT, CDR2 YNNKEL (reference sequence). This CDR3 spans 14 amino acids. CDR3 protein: CASSALAGTYEQYF. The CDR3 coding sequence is TGTGCCAGCAGCGCACTAGCGGGGACCTACGAGCAGTACTTC.

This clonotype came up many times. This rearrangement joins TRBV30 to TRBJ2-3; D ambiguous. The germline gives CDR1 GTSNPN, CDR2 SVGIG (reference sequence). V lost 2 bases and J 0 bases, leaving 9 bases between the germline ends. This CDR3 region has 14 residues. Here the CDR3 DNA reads TGTGCCTGGAGTTCCTGGCTGAGCACAGATACGCAGTATTTT. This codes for CAWSSWLSTDTQYF.

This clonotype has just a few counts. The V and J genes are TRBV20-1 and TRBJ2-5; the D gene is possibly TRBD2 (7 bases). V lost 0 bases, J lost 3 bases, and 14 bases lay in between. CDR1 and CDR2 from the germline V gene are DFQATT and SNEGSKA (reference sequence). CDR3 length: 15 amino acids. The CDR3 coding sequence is TGCAGTGCTAGAGATTGGGGGAGGGGGGAAGAGACCCAGTACTTC. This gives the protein CSARDWGRGEETQYF.

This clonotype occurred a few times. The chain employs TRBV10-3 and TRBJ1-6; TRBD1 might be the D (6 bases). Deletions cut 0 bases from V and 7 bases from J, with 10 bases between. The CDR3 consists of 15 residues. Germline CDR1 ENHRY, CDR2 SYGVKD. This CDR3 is CAISESRTGNSPLHF. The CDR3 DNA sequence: TGTGCCATCAGTGAGTCGAGAACAGGGAATTCACCCCTCCACTTT.

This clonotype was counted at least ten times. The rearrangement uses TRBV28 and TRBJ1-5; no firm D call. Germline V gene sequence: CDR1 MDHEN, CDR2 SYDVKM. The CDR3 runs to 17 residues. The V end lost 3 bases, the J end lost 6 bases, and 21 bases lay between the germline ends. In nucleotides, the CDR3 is TGTGCCAGCAGTTTGATTGACGGCCGAACGATAGGTCAGCCCCAGCATTTT. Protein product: CASSLIDGRTIGQPQHF. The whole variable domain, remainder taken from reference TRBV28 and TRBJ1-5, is DVKVTQSSRYLVKRTGEKVFLECVQDMDHENMFWYRQDPGLGLRLIYFSYDVKMKEKGDIPEGYSVSREKKERFSLILESASTNQTSMYLCASSLIDGRTIGQPQHFGDGTRLSIL.

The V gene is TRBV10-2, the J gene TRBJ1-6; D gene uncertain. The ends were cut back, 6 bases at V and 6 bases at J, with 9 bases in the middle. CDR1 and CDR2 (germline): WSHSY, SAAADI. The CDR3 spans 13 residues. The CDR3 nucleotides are TGCGCCAGCAGGGACTTTCGTAATTCACCCCTCCACTTT. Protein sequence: CASRDFRNSPLHF.

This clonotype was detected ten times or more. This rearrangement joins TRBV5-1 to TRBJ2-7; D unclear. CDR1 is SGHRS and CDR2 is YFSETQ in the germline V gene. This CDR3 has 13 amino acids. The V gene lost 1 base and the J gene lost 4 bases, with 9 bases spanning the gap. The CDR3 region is CASSLQIGYEQYF. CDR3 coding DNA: TGCGCCAGCAGCTTGCAGATAGGGTACGAGCAGTACTTC.

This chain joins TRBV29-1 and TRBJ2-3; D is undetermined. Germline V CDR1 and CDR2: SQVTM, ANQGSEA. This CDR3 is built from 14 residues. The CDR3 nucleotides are TGCAGTTTCTCCCCCGTAACCCGGACAGATACGCAGTATTTT. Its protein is CSFSPVTRTDTQYF.

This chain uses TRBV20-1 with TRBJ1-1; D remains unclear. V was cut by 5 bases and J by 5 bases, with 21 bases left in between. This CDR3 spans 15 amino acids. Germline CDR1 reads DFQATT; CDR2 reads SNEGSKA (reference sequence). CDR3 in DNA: TGCAGTGCTCCCGTTTGGACGGTGGAGGAGACTGAAGCTTTCTTT. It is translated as CSAPVWTVEETEAFF.

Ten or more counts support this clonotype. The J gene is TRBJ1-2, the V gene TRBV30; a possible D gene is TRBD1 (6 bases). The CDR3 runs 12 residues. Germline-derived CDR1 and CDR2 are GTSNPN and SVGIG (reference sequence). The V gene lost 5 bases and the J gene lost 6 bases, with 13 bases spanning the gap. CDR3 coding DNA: TGTGCCTGGGTAACAGGGAGTCATGGCTACACCTTC. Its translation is CAWVTGSHGYTF. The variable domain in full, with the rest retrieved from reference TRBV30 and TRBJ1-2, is SQTIHQWPATLVQPVGSPLSLECTVEGTSNPNLYWYRQAAGRGLQLLFYSVGIGQISSEVPQNLSASRPQDRQFILSSKKLLLSDSGFYLCAWVTGSHGYTFGSGTRLTVV.

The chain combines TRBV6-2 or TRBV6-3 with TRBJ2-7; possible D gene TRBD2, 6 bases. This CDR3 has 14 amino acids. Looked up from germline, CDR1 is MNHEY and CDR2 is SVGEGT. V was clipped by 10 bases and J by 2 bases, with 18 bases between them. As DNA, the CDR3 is TGTGCCAACAGACCCCTGGAGGGTGCCTACGAGCAGTACTTC. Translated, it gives CANRPLEGAYEQYF.

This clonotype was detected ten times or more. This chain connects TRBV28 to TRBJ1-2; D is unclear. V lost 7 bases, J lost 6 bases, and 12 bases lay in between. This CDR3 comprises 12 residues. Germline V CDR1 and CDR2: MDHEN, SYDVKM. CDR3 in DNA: TGTGCCAGCACCGCGAAACTAGATGGCTACACCTTC. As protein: CASTAKLDGYTF.

CDR3 sequence reads: CASSRGLDRPGGQPQHF. CDR3 in DNA: TGTGCCAGTAGTAGGGGATTGGACAGGCCTGGGGGACAGCCCCAGCATTTT. This chain connects TRBV19 to TRBJ1-5; 7 nucleotides match TRBD1. CDR3 size: 17 residues. The V and J ends lost 4 bases and 7 bases, in that order; junction bases with no gene match: 16. Per germline, CDR1 LNHDA and CDR2 SQIVND (reference sequence).

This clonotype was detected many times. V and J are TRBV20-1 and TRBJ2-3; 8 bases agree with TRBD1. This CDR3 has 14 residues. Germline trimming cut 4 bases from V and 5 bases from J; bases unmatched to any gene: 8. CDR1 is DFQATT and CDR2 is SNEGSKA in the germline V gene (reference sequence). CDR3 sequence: CSAIGQGTEDTQYF. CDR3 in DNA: TGCAGTGCTATAGGACAGGGTACGGAAGATACGCAGTATTTT.

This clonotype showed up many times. The CDR3 reads CASSSHRITSSTDTQYF. CDR3 in DNA: TGTGCCAGCAGCTCCCACCGGATTACATCTAGCACAGATACGCAGTATTTT. V usage is TRBV5-6 and J usage is TRBJ2-3; D is uncertain. Looked up from germline, CDR1 is SGHDT and CDR2 is YYEEEE. The CDR3 contains 17 residues. V was clipped by 3 bases and J by 0 bases, with 17 bases between them.

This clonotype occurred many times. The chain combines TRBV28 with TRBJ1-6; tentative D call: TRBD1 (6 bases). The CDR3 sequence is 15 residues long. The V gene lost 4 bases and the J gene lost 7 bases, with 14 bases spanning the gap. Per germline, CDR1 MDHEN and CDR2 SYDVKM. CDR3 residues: CASSYGGGDNSPLHF. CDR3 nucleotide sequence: TGTGCCAGCAGTTACGGGGGGGGCGACAATTCACCCCTCCACTTT.

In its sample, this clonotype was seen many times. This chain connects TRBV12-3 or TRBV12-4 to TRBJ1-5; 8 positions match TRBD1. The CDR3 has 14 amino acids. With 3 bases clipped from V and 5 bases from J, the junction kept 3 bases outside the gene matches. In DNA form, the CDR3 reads TGTGCCAGCAGTTTGACAGGGGAGGATCAGCCCCAGCATTTT. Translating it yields CASSLTGEDQPQHF.

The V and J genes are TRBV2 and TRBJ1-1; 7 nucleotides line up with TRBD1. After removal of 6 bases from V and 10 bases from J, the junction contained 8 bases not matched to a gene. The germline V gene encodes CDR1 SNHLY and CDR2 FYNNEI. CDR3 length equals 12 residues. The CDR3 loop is CASSLQGLRAFF. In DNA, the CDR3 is TGTGCCAGCAGCTTACAGGGGCTTCGAGCTTTCTTT.

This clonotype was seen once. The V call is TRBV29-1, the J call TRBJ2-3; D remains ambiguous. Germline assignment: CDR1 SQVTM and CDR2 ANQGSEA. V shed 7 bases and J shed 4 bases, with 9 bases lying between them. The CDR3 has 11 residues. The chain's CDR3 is CSAETADTQYF. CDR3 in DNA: TGCAGCGCGGAGACTGCAGATACGCAGTATTTT.

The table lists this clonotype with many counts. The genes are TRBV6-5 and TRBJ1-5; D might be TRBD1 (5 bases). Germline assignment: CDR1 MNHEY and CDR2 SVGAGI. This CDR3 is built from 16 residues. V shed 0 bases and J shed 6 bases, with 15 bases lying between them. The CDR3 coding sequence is TGTGCCAGCAGTTACTCGAGTAGGGGCTTGGGTCAGCCCCAGCATTTT. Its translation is CASSYSSRGLGQPQHF.